By share, the clone carrying this T cell receptor (beta chain) ranks as medium-sized (0.01 to 0.1%). This sample stems from a study of lung T cells in sarcoidosis with Löfgren's syndrome. The germline CDR1 and CDR2 sequences are DFQATT and SNEGSKA (reference sequence). The CDR3 sequence is 15 residues long. Trimming shortened V by 7 bases and J by 8 bases, and 24 bases separated the two germline ends. TCRdb processed the reads anew with MiXCR; each CDR3 protein has one entry. The sample contains over 950 distinct CDR3 sequences, about 27% of which appear only once. Sample: CD4+ T cells from PBMCs. V gene TRBV20-1 combines with J gene TRBJ2-1; D possibly corresponds to TRBD1 (5 bases). The receptor was isolated from a human donor with sarcoidosis (Löfgren's syndrome or another form), or a control subject (not recorded which). As DNA, the CDR3 is TGCAGTGTCTCGCCTACTGGAAGGGGCAGAGATGAGCAGTTCTTC. Protein product: CSVSPTGRGRDEQFF.